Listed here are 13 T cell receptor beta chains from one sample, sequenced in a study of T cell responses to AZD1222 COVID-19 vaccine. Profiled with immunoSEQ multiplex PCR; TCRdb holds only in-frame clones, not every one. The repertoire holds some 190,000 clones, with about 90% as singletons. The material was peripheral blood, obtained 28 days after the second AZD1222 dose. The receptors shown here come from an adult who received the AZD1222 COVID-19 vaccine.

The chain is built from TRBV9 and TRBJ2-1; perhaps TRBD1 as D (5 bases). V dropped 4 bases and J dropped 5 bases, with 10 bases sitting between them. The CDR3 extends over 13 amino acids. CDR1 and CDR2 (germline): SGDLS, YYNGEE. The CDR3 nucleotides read TGTGCCAGCAGCACAGGACCGGACAATGAGCAGTTCTTC. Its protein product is CASSTGPDNEQFF.

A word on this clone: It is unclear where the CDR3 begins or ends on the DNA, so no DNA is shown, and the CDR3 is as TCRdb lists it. The CDR3 here is CASSKVVGGGNNQPQHF. V is TRBV21-1 and J is TRBJ1-5. TRBV21-1 is deemed a pseudogene. The CDR3 is 17 residues long, counting both termini.

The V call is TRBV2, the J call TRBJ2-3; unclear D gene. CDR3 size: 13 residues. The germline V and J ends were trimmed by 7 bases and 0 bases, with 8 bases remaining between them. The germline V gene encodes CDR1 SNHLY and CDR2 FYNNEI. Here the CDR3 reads CASTSRSTDTQYF. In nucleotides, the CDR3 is TGTGCCAGCACCTCCAGGAGCACAGATACGCAGTATTTT.

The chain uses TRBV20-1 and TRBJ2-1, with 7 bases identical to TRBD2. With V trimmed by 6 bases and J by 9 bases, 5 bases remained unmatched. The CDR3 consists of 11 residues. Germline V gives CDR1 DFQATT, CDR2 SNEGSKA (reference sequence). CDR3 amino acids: CSALLAVEQFF. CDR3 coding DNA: TGCAGTGCACTTCTAGCGGTTGAGCAGTTCTTC.

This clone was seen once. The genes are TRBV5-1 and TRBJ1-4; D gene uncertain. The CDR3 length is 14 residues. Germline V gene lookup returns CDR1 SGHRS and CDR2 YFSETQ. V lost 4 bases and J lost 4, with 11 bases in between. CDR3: CASSPDGNNEKLFF. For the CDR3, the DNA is TGCGCCAGCAGCCCGGACGGGAATAATGAAAAACTGTTTTTT.

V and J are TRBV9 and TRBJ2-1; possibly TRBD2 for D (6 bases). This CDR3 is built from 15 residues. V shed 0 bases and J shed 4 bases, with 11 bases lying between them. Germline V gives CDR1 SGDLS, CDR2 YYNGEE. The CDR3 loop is CASSVVTSSYNEQFF. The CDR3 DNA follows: TGTGCCAGCAGCGTAGTCACTAGCTCATACAATGAGCAGTTCTTC.

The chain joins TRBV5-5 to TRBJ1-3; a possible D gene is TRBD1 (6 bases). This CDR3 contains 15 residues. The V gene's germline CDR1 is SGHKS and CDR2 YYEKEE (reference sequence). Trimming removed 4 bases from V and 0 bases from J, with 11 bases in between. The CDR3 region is CASSQEQGSGNTIYF. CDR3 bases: TGTGCCAGCAGCCAAGAACAGGGCTCTGGAAACACCATATATTTT.

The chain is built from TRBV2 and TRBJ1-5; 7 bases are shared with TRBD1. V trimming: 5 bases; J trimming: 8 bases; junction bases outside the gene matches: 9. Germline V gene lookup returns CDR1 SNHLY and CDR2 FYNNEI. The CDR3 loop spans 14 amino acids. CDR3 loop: CASSRDRDGKPQHF. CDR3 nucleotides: TGTGCCAGCAGTCGAGACAGGGATGGCAAGCCCCAGCATTTT.

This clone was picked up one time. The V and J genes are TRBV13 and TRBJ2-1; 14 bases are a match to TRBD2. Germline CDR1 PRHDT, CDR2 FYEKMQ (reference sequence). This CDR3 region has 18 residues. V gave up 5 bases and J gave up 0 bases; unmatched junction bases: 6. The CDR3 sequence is CASSRGLAGGLSYNEQFF. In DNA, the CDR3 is TGTGCCAGCAGCCGAGGACTAGCGGGAGGTCTCTCCTACAATGAGCAGTTCTTC.

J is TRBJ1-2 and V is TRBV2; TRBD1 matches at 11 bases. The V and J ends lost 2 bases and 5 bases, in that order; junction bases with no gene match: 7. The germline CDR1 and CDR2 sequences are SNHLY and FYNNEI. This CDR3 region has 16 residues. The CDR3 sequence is CASSERTGGPKYGYTF. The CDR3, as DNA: TGTGCCAGCAGTGAAAGGACAGGGGGCCCGAAATATGGCTACACCTTC.

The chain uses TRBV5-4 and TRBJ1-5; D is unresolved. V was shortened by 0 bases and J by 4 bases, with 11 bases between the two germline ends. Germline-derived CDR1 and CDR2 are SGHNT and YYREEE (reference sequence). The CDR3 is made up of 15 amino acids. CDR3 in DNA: TGTGCCAGCAGCTTGGGGGGTCAGAAGAATCAGCCCCAGCATTTT. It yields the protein CASSLGGQKNQPQHF.

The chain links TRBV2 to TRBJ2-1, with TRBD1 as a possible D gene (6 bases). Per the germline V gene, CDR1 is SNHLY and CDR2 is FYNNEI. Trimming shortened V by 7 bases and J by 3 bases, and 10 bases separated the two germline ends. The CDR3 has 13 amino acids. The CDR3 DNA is TGTGCCAGCAACCGGGACAACTACAATGAGCAGTTCTTC. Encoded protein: CASNRDNYNEQFF.

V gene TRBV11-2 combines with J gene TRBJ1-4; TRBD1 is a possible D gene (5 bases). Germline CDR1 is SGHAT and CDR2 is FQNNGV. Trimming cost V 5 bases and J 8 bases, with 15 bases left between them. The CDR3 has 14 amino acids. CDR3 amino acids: CASSLGGGSEKLFF. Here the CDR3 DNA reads TGTGCCAGCAGCCTGGGCGGGGGATCCGAAAAACTGTTTTTT.